This is a list of T cell receptor beta chains from one sample in a study of blood T cell repertoires in COVID-19. Profiling relied on immunoSEQ multiplex PCR, and the TCRdb table lists in-frame clones only, not all of them. Among some 100,000 clones listed, approximately 86% were seen once. Sequencing input: PBMCs or T cells enriched from blood (not recorded which). These receptors were obtained from a woman in her fifties or sixties who had recovered from COVID-19. Each CDR3 is given with its conserved first and last residue. Expanded clones get a size class; other rows say once, few or many, or leave the size out.

14 TRBV18 . CASSRQRSSYEQYF
13 TRBV5-4 . CASSFPQGHEQFF
15 TRBV3-1/TRBV3-2 . CASRPGQAANTEAFF
15 TRBV7-7 . CASSRTGDRYNEQFF
14 TRBV2 . CASSESTGDQPQHF
14 TRBV19 . CASSITAFNEKLFF
15 TRBV4-1 . CASSQLSSGDYEQYF
15 TRBV4-1 . CASSQAPGQRGGYTF
17 TRBV28 . CASRLPADRGRTGELFF
15 TRBV5-1 . CASSLLSGGPEKLFF
12 TRBV30 . CAWNTGGLAAFF
13 TRBV6-5 . CASSYVTGTEAFF
14 TRBV2 . CASSRQGYDYGYTF
15 TRBV19 . CASSISSEGYNEQFF
14 TRBV28 . CASSYRGLGSPLHF
13 TRBV7-3 once CASSLLREAEAFF
14 TRBV18 once CASSPLTDQETQYF
13 TRBV7-6 few CASSLDRGPGYTF